A single sample gave rise to the 29 T cell receptor beta chains below, sequenced in a study of blood T cell repertoires in COVID-19. TCRdb keeps only in-frame clones here, not all; method: immunoSEQ multiplex PCR. The sample includes 150,000 to 200,000 clones, approximately 90% seen only once; the top ten take 3.7%. Sequencing used peripheral blood. Source of these receptors: a man younger than 35 with active or convalescent COVID-19.

The J gene is TRBJ1-4, the V gene TRBV19, with 9 positions matching TRBD1. With 9 bases clipped from V and 2 bases from J, the junction kept 10 bases outside the gene matches. This CDR3 has 16 residues. The germline V gene has CDR1 LNHDA and CDR2 SQIVND (reference sequence). The CDR3 sequence: CASRDRVGDTNEKLFF. DNA of the CDR3: TGTGCCAGCCGGGACAGGGTCGGTGATACTAATGAAAAACTGTTTTTT.

The chain carries TRBV27 and TRBJ2-3; 10 nucleotides match TRBD2. CDR3 size: 14 residues. CDR1 is MNHEY, CDR2 SMNVEV, per germline (reference sequence). The V gene end was trimmed by 4 bases and the J gene end by 5 bases; junction bases not matched to a gene: 3. CDR3 protein: CASSSAGGGDTQYF. The CDR3 DNA follows: TGTGCCAGCAGTTCAGCGGGAGGGGGAGATACGCAGTATTTT.

This clone appeared a few times. The chain couples TRBV4-1 to TRBJ1-3; no firm D call. Germline lookup yields CDR1 MGHRA and CDR2 YSYEKL. The CDR3 is made up of 16 amino acids. Trimming took off 4 bases at V and 0 bases at J, with 13 bases between the two ends. For the CDR3, the DNA is TGCGCCAGCAGCCCTAGAAACACCATCTCTGGAAACACCATATATTTT. It yields the protein CASSPRNTISGNTIYF.

The rearrangement joins TRBV28 to TRBJ1-3, with D tentatively TRBD1 (5 bases). V lost 1 base to trimming and J lost 11 bases, with 12 bases between them. This CDR3 contains 13 residues. Germline CDR1 MDHEN, CDR2 SYDVKM. CDR3 coding DNA: TGTGCCAGCAGTTTATCAGGCAGGGCCCCCATATATTTT. It codes for CASSLSGRAPIYF.

This chain links TRBV6-2 or TRBV6-3 with TRBJ2-5; 7 bases line up with TRBD1. With 5 bases clipped from V and 5 bases from J, the junction kept 11 bases outside the gene matches. CDR3 size: 15 residues. In germline, CDR1 is MNHEY, CDR2 SVGEGT. The chain's CDR3 is CASSNWTGWGETQYF. DNA of the CDR3: TGTGCCAGCAGTAATTGGACAGGCTGGGGGGAGACCCAGTACTTC.

The chain links TRBV5-1 to TRBJ1-4; D is undetermined. Germline loops: CDR1 SGHRS, CDR2 YFSETQ. The CDR3 sequence is 13 residues long. V was pared by 4 bases and J by 6 bases, with 10 bases between. This CDR3 is CASSASGDEKLFF. In DNA, the CDR3 is TGCGCCAGCAGCGCGAGCGGGGATGAAAAACTGTTTTTT.

The rearrangement joins TRBV6-2 or TRBV6-3 to TRBJ2-3; TRBD2 matches 10 bases. The germline gives CDR1 MNHEY, CDR2 SVGEGT. The junction had 6 bases not matched to a gene; V was cut back by 0 bases and J by 6 bases. CDR3 length: 16 amino acids. The CDR3 here is CASSYSIAGGRDTQYF. CDR3 sequence (DNA): TGTGCCAGCAGTTACTCTATAGCGGGGGGCCGGGATACGCAGTATTTT.

The chain joins TRBV5-4 to TRBJ2-5; 14 bases are a match to TRBD2. The germline V gene has CDR1 SGHNT and CDR2 YYREEE (reference sequence). V was clipped by 4 bases and J by 5 bases; unmatched bases: 13. There are 18 residues in the CDR3. The CDR3 DNA reads TGTGCCAGCAGCCCCGCCGGTGGACTAGCGGGAGGTGGGGAGACCCAGTACTTC. Its translation is CASSPAGGLAGGGETQYF.

This clone was observed once. CDR3 loop: CASGNTEAFF. The CDR3 region has the DNA TGTGCCTCCGGGAACACTGAAGCTTTCTTT. The rearrangement joins TRBV28 to TRBJ1-1; no reliable D call. This CDR3 spans 10 amino acids. Germline values: CDR1 MDHEN, CDR2 SYDVKM. Trimming shortened V by 11 bases and J by 1 base, and 5 bases separated the two germline ends.

V usage is TRBV19 and J usage is TRBJ2-3; TRBD2 matches at 11 bases. V lost 5 bases and J lost 4; bases outside the gene matches: 8. CDR1 and CDR2 from the germline V gene are LNHDA and SQIVND (reference sequence). The CDR3 is 16 residues long. The CDR3 is CASSPIAGGWADTQYF. Here the CDR3 DNA reads TGTGCCAGTAGTCCTATAGCGGGAGGGTGGGCAGATACGCAGTATTTT.

The chain links TRBV15 to TRBJ2-2; 7 bases fit TRBD1. The J segment lost 3 bases and the V segment lost 5 bases, leaving 18 bases of the junction unmatched. This CDR3 is built from 19 residues. Germline V gene lookup returns CDR1 LNHNV and CDR2 YYDKDF (reference sequence). For the CDR3, the DNA is TGTGCCACCAGCGTATGGGACAGTGAACAGTCTTTCTACACCGGGGAGCTGTTTTTT. It codes for CATSVWDSEQSFYTGELFF.

The chain has TRBV10-3 and TRBJ1-4; the D gene is possibly TRBD1 (6 bases). Per the germline V gene, CDR1 is ENHRY and CDR2 is SYGVKD. The V gene lost 7 bases and the J gene lost 4 bases, with 16 bases spanning the gap. The CDR3 has 15 residues. CDR3 sequence: CAINTRTASNEKLFF. CDR3 DNA: TGTGCCATCAACACACGGACAGCCAGTAATGAAAAACTGTTTTTT.

CDR3 DNA: TGTGCCACCAGTGATCCGGGACTAGCGGTAACCGGGGAGCTGTTTTTT. Amino acids: CATSDPGLAVTGELFF. The chain joins TRBV24-1 to TRBJ2-2; TRBD2 aligns across 11 bases. The CDR3 consists of 16 residues. Germline V gene data show CDR1 as KGHDR and CDR2 as SFDVKD. With 3 bases clipped from V and 5 bases from J, the junction kept 4 bases outside the gene matches.

The chain uses TRBV29-1 and TRBJ2-1, with D tentatively TRBD2 (7 bases). CDR1 SQVTM and CDR2 ANQGSEA come from the germline V gene. The CDR3 spans 13 residues. V lost 5 bases and J lost 9, with 17 bases in between. CDR3 protein: CSVSDGGGVEQFF. The DNA for the CDR3 is TGCAGCGTTAGCGACGGAGGGGGGGTTGAGCAGTTCTTC.

The chain uses TRBV11-2 and TRBJ1-1; D is ambiguous. Between the trimmed V and J ends, which lost 5 bases and 5 bases, there was a span of 6 bases. The germline gives CDR1 SGHAT, CDR2 FQNNGV. The length of the CDR3 is 11 residues. The CDR3 here is CASSPQTEAFF. In DNA, the CDR3 is TGTGCCAGCAGCCCCCAGACTGAAGCTTTCTTT.

Remarks on this clone: One junction end does not reproduce the germline sequence, and a read error may be involved. J is TRBJ2-1 and V is TRBV7-6; D possibly corresponds to TRBD2 (6 bases). CDR1 is SGHVS, CDR2 FNYEAQ, per germline. The CDR3 runs to 15 residues. Written as DNA, the CDR3 is TGTGCCAGCAGCACGGGACTGCCCTCCCACAATGAGCAGTTCTTC. Protein product: CASSTGLPSHNEQFF. Using reference TRBV7-6 and TRBJ2-1 for the parts outside the CDR3, the full variable domain is GAGVSQSPRYKVTKRGQDVALRCDPISGHVSLYWYRQALGQGPEFLTYFNYEAQQDKSGLPNDRFSAERPEGSISTLTIQRTEQRDSAMYRCASSTGLPSHNEQFFGPGTRLTVL.

The chain uses TRBV7-4 and TRBJ2-1, with a weak D call TRBD2 (5 bases). The CDR3 has 19 amino acids. Germline CDR1 and CDR2: SGHVT and SQSDAQ. With 5 bases removed from V and 0 bases from J, the gap between germline ends came to 23 bases. CDR3 residues: CASSPARLGGLSSYNEQFF. In nucleotides, the CDR3 is TGTGCCAGCAGCCCCGCCCGACTGGGCGGGCTGAGCTCCTACAATGAGCAGTTCTTC.

The chain employs TRBV7-3 and TRBJ2-7, with 15 bases lining up with TRBD2. V gave up 6 bases and J gave up 3 bases; unmatched junction bases: 3. CDR3 size: 15 residues. From germline, CDR1 is SGHTA and CDR2 FQGTGA. The CDR3 coding sequence is TGTGCCAGCAGTCTGGGACTAGCGGGAGGCTACGAGCAGTACTTC. Translated: CASSLGLAGGYEQYF.

The V gene is TRBV18, the J gene TRBJ2-3; D is perhaps TRBD2 (6 bases). Germline V gene sequence: CDR1 KGHSH, CDR2 LQKENI. The V gene lost 1 base and the J gene lost 0 bases, with 8 bases spanning the gap. The CDR3 loop spans 15 amino acids. The CDR3 region is CASSPRGVSTDTQYF. CDR3 nucleotide sequence: TGTGCCAGCTCACCACGGGGGGTTAGCACAGATACGCAGTATTTT.

This chain joins TRBV19 and TRBJ1-2; 8 bases fit TRBD1. Germline CDR1 LNHDA, CDR2 SQIVND (reference sequence). Trimming took 6 bases from V and 5 from J; bases not matched to a gene: 8. The CDR3 contains 14 residues. CDR3: CASRRTGIGYGYTF. The CDR3 DNA sequence: TGTGCCAGTAGGAGGACAGGGATAGGGTATGGCTACACCTTC.

The chain combines TRBV30 with TRBJ2-5; D ambiguous. Germline V CDR1 and CDR2: GTSNPN, SVGIG (reference sequence). The CDR3 covers 16 residues. V lost 3 bases to trimming and J lost 1 base, with 18 bases between them. The CDR3 protein is CAWSLKIPGLQETQYF. CDR3 nucleotides: TGTGCCTGGAGCTTAAAAATCCCAGGTCTCCAAGAGACCCAGTACTTC.

The genes are TRBV9 and TRBJ2-5; D is perhaps TRBD1 (6 bases). The germline CDR1 and CDR2 sequences are SGDLS and YYNGEE. The CDR3 contains 15 residues. V lost 4 bases to trimming and J lost 1 base, with 14 bases between them. In DNA form, the CDR3 reads TGTGCCAGCAGCATACGGAACAGGGTCCAAGAGACCCAGTACTTC. Amino acids: CASSIRNRVQETQYF.

The gene calls are TRBV5-1 and TRBJ2-1, with 9 bases aligning to TRBD1. Germline CDR1 reads SGHRS; CDR2 reads YFSETQ. With V trimmed by 0 bases and J by 6 bases, 7 bases remained unmatched. The CDR3 runs 16 residues. CDR3 nucleotide sequence: TGCGCCAGCAGCTTGGCAGCGGGACAGGGTGTCAATGAGCAGTTCTTC. This codes for CASSLAAGQGVNEQFF.

In its sample, this clone was seen a few times. V and J are TRBV2 and TRBJ2-7, with D unclear. The CDR3 has 12 amino acids. Germline V CDR1 and CDR2: SNHLY, FYNNEI. Trimming shortened V by 5 bases and J by 1 base, and 6 bases separated the two germline ends. The CDR3 DNA sequence: TGTGCCAGCAGTAAACTGTCCTACGAGCAGTACTTC. Amino acid sequence: CASSKLSYEQYF.

V usage is TRBV12-3 or TRBV12-4 and J usage is TRBJ2-4; 10 positions agree with TRBD2. This CDR3 is 11 amino acids long. Trimming took 5 bases from V and 15 from J; bases not matched to a gene: 4. As DNA, the CDR3 is TGTGCCAGCAGTGCGACTAGCGGGCCGTACTTC. It encodes CASSATSGPYF.

The chain carries TRBV24-1 and TRBJ2-7, with D maybe TRBD1 (6 bases). CDR1 KGHDR and CDR2 SFDVKD come from the germline V gene. The CDR3 runs to 13 residues. V was trimmed by 5 bases and J by 3 bases, leaving 10 bases between them. The CDR3 nucleotides read TGTGCCACCAGTGGGGGGCTCGGCTACGAGCAGTACTTC. Its translation: CATSGGLGYEQYF.

This sequence joins TRBV20-1 and TRBJ1-6; maybe TRBD1 (5 bases). V was trimmed by 3 bases and J by 10 bases, leaving 19 bases between them. The CDR3 spans 15 residues. Germline CDR1 reads DFQATT; CDR2 reads SNEGSKA (reference sequence). CDR3 sequence: CSASKDGGVGSPLHF. The CDR3 coding sequence is TGCAGTGCTAGTAAGGACGGAGGGGTCGGGTCACCCCTCCACTTT.

The chain couples TRBV29-1 to TRBJ2-1, with 7 nucleotides matching TRBD1. Per germline, CDR1 SQVTM and CDR2 ANQGSEA. Trimming removed 6 bases from V and 2 bases from J; junction bases left unmatched: 4. The length of the CDR3 is 13 residues. The DNA for the CDR3 is TGCAGCGTCCCGGGACAGACCTACAATGAGCAGTTCTTC. This codes for CSVPGQTYNEQFF.

The rearrangement links TRBV7-6 to TRBJ1-3, with D tentatively TRBD1 (6 bases). Germline CDR1 reads SGHVS; CDR2 reads FNYEAQ. The CDR3 spans 18 residues. The germline V and J ends were trimmed by 5 bases and 3 bases, with 23 bases remaining between them. The CDR3 sequence is CASSPGIIVGADGNTIYF. In DNA, the CDR3 is TGTGCCAGCAGCCCCGGTATAATCGTGGGGGCAGATGGAAACACCATATATTTT.